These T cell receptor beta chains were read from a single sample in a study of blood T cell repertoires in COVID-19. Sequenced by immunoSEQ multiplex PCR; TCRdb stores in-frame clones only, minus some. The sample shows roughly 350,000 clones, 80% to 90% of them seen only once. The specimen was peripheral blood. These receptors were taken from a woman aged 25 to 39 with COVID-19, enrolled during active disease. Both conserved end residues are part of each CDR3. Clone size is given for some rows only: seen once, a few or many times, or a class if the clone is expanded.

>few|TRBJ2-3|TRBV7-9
CASSYRQGIHTDTQYF
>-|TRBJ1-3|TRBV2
CASSETGPGNTIYF
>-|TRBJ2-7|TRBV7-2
CASSQTGAGEQYF
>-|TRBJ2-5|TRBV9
CASSVVGRPGETQYF
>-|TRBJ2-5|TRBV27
CASRLDRIAGAETQYF
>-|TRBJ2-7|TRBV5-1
CASSLTAGVYEQYF
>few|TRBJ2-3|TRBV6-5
CASSLGQFTDTQYF
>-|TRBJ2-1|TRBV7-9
CASSLQAYQFF
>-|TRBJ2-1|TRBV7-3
CASSLIHRGLAGVVEQFF
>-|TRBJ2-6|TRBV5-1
CASSFRVSGANVLTF
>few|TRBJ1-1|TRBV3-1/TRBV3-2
CASSPRQGSTEAFF
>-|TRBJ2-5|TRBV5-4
CASSSTTGRETQYF
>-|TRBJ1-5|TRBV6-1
CASSEARQGSSHSNQPQHF
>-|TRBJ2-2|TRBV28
CASSLPQLAGGNTGELFF
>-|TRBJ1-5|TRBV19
CASSIEVARQPQHF
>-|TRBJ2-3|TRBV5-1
CASSLDRVVDTQYF
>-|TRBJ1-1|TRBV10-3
CAITPGVETEAFF
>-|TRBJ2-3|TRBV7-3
CASSQTRPGTSGAVTDTQYF
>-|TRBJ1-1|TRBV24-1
CATSDKPGEAFF
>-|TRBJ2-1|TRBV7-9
CASSLVRGDNEQFF
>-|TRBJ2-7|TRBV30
CAWTGTSSNYEQYF
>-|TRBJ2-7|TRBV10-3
CAINDRDRAYEQYF
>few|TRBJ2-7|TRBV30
CASMGQRSYEQYF
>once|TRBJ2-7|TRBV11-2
CASRDWRGSYEQYF
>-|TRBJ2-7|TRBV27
CASSLSGQGKWYEQYF
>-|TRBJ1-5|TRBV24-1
CATSDPRETLNSNQPQHF
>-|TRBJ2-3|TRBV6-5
CASSYSRLTDTQYF
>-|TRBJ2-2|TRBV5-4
CASSLVGASVTGELFF
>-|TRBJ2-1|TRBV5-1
CASSLGTGYNEQFF
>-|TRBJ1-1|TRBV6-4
CASSAGRNTEAFF
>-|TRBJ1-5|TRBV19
CASSVDIIDQPQHF
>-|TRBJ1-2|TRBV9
CASVGGYGYTF
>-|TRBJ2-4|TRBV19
CASSPGHSYKNIQYF
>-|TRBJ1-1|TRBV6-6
CASSFGRGLGTEAFF
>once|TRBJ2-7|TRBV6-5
CATTRTSGSYEQYF
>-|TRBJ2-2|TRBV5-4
CASSPNGRAYGGELFF
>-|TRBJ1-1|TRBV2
CASSPGGWSEAFF
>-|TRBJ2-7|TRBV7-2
CASSLVSDSAFYEQYF
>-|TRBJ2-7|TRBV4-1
CASSLLAGGHEQYF
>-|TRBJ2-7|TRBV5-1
CASSASAGPYEQYF
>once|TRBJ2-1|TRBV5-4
CASSLEAGNNEQFF
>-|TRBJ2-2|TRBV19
CASGAQGNTGELFF
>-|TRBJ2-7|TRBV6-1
CASSEVGRGLDYEQYF
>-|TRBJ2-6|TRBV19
CAASPRQGALGANVLTF